This TCR beta chain comes out of a study of T-cell reconstitution after alpha-beta-depleted transplantation in children. General study results and limits: Several hundred expanded graft clones reportedly supplied alpha-beta T cells about two months after transplant. Several patients had high TCRbeta diversity at day 60; it came from surviving recipient T cells and thymic progenitors. At the one-year point after transplant, T-cell counts and TCRbeta diversity were found to come mostly from T cells that had been newly produced.

TCRbeta library preparation incorporated unique molecular identifiers. Each CDR3 protein gets one entry after TCRdb re-called the PCR reads with MiXCR. The sample has fewer than 150,000 distinct CDR3 sequences, approximately 8.7% seen once; the top ten hold more than 20%. Points on this clonotype: Its specificity is unknown.

V lost 8 bases and J 4 bases, leaving 14 bases between the germline ends. Germline assignment: CDR1 SQVTM and CDR2 ANQGSEA. The CDR3 runs to 12 residues. The source of this sequence is a girl less than two years old who had a stem cell transplant for combined immunodeficiency, so the T cells may come from the graft donor. Specimen: PBMCs, mostly from graft donor cells, collected 180 days after TCRalphabeta/CD19-depleted stem cell transplant. The rearrangement joins TRBV29-1 to TRBJ1-1; D might be TRBD1 (6 bases). Here the CDR3 reads CSFGGRGTEAFF. The CDR3 DNA reads as TGCAGCTTCGGGGGCAGAGGCACTGAAGCTTTCTTT.